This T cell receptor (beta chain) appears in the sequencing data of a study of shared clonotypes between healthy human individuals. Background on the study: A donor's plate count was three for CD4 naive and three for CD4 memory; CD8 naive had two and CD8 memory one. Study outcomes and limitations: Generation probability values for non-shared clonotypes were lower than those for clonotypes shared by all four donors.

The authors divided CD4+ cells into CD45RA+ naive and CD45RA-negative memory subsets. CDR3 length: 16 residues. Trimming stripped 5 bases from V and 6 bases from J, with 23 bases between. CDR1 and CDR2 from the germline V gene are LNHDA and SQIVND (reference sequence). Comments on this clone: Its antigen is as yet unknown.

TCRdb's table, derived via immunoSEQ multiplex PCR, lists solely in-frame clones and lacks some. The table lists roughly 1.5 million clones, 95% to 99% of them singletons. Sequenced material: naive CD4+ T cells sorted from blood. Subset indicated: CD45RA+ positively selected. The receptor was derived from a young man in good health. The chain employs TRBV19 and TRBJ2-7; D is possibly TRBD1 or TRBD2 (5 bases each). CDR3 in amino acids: CASSLRPGTSLVEQYF. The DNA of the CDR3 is TGTGCCAGTAGTCTGAGACCCGGGACCTCCTTGGTCGAGCAGTACTTC.